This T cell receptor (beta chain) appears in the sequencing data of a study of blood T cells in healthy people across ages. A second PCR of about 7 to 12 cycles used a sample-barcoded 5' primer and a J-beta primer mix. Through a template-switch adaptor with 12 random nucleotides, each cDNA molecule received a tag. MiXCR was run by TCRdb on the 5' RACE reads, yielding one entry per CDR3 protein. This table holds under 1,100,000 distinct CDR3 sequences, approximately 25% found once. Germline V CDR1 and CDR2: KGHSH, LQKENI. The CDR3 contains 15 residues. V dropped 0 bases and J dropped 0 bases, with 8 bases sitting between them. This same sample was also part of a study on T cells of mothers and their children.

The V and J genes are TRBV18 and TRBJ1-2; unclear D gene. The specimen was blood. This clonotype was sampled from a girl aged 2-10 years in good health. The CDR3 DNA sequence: TGTGCCAGCTCACCACCGGAAAGAGCTAACTATGGCTACACCTTC. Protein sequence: CASSPPERANYGYTF. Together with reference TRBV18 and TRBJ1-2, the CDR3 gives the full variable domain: NAGVMQNPRHLVRRRGQEARLRCSPMKGHSHVYWYRQLPEEGLKFMVYLQKENIIDESGMPKERFSAEFPKEGPSILRIQQVVRGDSAAYFCASSPPERANYGYTFGSGTRLTVV.